Only a few counts were recorded for the clone carrying this T cell receptor beta chain. The antigen is unknown. CDR1 is LNHDA and CDR2 is SQIVND in the germline V gene (reference sequence). CDR3 size: 14 residues. V was shortened by 1 base and J by 2 bases, with 9 bases between the two germline ends. These data originate in a study of beta chain features in type 1 diabetes. General study points: In comparison with healthy donors, patients had naive, central memory and Treg TCRB repertoires that appeared more similar. PCR might pick shorter templates more often, in the same way for patients and controls. Moderate but significant shortening of TCRB CDR3s was recorded in all four CD4+ subsets from Type 1 diabetes patients. cDNA sequencing could over-represent cells with high TCR expression.

Every bit of the isolated RNA underwent reverse transcription, so sequencing read expressed TCRB transcripts. Here immunoSEQ multiplex PCR was the method, and the copy in TCRdb shows in-frame clones only, minus some. Of 160,000 or so clones listed, roughly 9% were seen once; the top ten hold 0.7%. The sequence came from a woman between 25 and 40 years old with type 1 diabetes. Sequencing was performed on central memory CD4+ T cells from blood. J is TRBJ2-7 and V is TRBV19; D is possibly TRBD1 (6 bases). CDR3 in DNA: TGTGCCAGTAGTATAGTGACAGGAGCCTACGAGCAGTACTTC. This translates into CASSIVTGAYEQYF.